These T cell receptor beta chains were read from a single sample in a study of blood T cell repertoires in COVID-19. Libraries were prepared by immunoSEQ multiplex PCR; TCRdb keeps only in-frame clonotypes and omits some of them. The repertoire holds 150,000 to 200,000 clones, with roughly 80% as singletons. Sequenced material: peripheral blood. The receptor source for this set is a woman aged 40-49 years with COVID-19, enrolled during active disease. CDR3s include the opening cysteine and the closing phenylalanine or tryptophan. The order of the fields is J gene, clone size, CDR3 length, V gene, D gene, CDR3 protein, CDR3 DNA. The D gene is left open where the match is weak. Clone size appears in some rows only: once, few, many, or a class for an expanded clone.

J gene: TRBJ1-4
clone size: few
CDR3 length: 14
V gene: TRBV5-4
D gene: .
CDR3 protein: CASSLGGQVEKLFF
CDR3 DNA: TGTGCCAGCAGCTTGGGGGGGCAGGTTGAAAAACTGTTTTTT

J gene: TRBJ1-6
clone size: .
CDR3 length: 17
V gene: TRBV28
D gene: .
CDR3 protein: CASSLWGRGGQDSPLHF
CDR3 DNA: TGTGCCAGCAGTTTATGGGGGCGGGGGGGCCAAGATTCACCCCTCCACTTT

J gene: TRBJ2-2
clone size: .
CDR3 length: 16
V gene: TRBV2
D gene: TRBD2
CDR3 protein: CASSLPGLLNTGELFF
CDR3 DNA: TGTGCCAGCAGCCTCCCGGGACTACTAAACACCGGGGAGCTGTTTTTT

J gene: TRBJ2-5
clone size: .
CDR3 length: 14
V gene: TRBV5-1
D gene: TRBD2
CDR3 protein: CASKSGGGSETQYF
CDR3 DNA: TGCGCCAGCAAATCGGGGGGAGGCTCAGAGACCCAGTACTTC

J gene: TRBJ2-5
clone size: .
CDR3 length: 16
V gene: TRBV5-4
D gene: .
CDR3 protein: CASSLSAGLTGETQYF
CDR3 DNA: TGTGCCAGCAGCTTATCCGCAGGGCTGACGGGAGAGACCCAGTACTTC

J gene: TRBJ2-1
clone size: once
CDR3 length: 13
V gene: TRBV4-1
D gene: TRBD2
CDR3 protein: CASSQGGGNEQFF
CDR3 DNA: TGCGCCAGCAGCCAAGGGGGGGGCAATGAGCAGTTCTTC

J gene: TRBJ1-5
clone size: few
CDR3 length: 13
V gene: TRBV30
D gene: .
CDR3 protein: CAWSPLGNQPQHF
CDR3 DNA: TGTGCCTGGAGTCCCCTCGGCAATCAGCCCCAGCATTTT

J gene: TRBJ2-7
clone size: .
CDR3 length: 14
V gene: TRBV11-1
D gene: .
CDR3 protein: CASSLGGPTYEQYF
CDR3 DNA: TGTGCCAGCAGCTTAGGAGGGCCAACCTACGAGCAGTACTTC

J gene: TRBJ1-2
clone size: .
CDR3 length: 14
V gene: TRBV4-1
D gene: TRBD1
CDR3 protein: CASSQKTGVDGYTF
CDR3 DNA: TGCGCCAGCAGCCAAAAGACAGGGGTGGATGGCTACACCTTC

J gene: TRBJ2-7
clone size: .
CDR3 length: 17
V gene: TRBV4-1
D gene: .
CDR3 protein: CASSPFRPVGPSREQYF
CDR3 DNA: TGCGCCAGCAGCCCCTTCCGCCCGGTTGGGCCGTCTCGCGAGCAGTACTTC

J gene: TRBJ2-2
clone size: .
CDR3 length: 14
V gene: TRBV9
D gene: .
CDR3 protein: CASSVSANTGELFF
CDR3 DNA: TGTGCCAGCAGCGTATCTGCGAACACCGGGGAGCTGTTTTTT

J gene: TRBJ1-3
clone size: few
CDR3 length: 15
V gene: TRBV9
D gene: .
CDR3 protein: CASSVAGTVGNTIYF
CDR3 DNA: TGTGCCAGCAGCGTAGCTGGCACAGTAGGAAACACCATATATTTT

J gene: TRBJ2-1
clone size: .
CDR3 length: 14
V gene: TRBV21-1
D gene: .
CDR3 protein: CASSRDRGHNEQFF
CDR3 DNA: TGTGCCAGCAGCCGGGACAGGGGGCACAATGAGCAGTTCTTC

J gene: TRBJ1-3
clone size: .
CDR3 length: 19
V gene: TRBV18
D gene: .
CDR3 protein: CASSRTTPRDTYSGNTIYF
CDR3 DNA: TGTGCCAGCTCACGAACGACCCCTCGGGACACTTACTCTGGAAACACCATATATTTT

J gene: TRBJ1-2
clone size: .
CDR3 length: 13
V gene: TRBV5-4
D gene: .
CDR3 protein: CASTGVEENGYTF
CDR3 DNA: TGTGCCAGCACAGGGGTGGAGGAAAATGGCTACACCTTC

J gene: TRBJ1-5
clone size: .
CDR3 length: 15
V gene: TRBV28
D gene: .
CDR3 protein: CASSPLGVSNQPQHF
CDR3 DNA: TGTGCCAGCAGCCCCCTCGGGGTTAGCAATCAGCCCCAGCATTTT

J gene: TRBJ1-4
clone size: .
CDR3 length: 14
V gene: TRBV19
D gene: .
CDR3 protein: CASSSQDRREKLFF
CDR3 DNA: TGTGCCAGTAGTTCCCAAGACAGGCGCGAAAAACTGTTTTTT

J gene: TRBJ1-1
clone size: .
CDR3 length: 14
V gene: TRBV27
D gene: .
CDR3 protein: CASSWTRGHTEAFF
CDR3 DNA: TGTGCCAGCAGTTGGACCAGGGGCCACACTGAAGCTTTCTTT

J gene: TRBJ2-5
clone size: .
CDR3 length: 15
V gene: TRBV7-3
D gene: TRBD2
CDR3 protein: CASSATSARSETQYF
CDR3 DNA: TGTGCCAGCAGCGCAACTAGCGCCAGGTCGGAGACCCAGTACTTC

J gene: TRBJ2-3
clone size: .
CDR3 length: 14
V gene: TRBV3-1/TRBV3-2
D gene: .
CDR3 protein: CASSLAPEGDTQYF
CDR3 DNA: TGTGCCAGCAGCCTAGCCCCGGAGGGGGATACGCAGTATTTT

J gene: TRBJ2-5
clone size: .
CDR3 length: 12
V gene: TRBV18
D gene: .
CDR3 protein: CASSPEEKTQYF
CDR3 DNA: TGTGCCAGCTCACCGGAGGAGAAGACCCAGTACTTC

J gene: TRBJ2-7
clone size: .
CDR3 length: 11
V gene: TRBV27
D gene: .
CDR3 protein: CASSLEGVQYF
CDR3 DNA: TGTGCCAGCAGTTTAGAGGGGGTGCAGTACTTC

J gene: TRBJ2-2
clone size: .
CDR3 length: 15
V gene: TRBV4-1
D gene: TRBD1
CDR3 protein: CASSQDRIFTGELFF
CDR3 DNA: TGCGCCAGCAGCCAGGACAGGATATTCACCGGGGAGCTGTTTTTT

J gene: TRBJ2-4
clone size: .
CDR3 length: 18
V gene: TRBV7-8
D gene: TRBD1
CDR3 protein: CASSPVETIGQGENIQYF
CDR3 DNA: TGTGCCAGCAGCCCCGTCGAAACTATAGGACAGGGGGAAAACATTCAGTACTTC

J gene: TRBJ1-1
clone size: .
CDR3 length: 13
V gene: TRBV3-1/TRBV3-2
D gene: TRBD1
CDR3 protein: CASSRGQGPEAFF
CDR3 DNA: TGTGCCAGCAGCAGGGGACAGGGTCCCGAAGCTTTCTTT

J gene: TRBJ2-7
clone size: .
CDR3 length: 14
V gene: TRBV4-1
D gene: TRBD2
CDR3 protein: CASSYTSGTYEQYF
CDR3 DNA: TGCGCCAGCAGCTACACTAGCGGGACTTACGAGCAGTACTTC

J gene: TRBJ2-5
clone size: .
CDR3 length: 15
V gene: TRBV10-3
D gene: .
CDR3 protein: CAISEREQGRETQYF
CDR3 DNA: TGTGCCATCAGTGAGAGAGAACAGGGGAGGGAGACCCAGTACTTC

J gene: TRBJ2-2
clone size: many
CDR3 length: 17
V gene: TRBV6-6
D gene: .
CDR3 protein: CASSRGSAAWNTGELFF
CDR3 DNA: TGTGCCAGCAGTCGCGGATCGGCGGCGTGGAACACCGGGGAGCTGTTTTTT

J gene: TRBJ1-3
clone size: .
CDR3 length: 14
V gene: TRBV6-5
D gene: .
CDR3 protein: CASTPGVGGNTIYF
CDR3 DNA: TGTGCCAGCACCCCGGGGGTGGGAGGAAACACCATATATTTT

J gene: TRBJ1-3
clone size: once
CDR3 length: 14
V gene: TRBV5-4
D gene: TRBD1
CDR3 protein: CASSIQGQRNTIYF
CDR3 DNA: TGTGCCAGCAGCATACAGGGGCAGCGAAACACCATATATTTT

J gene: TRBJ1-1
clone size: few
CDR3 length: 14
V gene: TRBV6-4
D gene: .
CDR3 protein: CASKLGAENTEAFF
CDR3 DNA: TGTGCCAGCAAATTAGGGGCTGAGAACACTGAAGCTTTCTTT

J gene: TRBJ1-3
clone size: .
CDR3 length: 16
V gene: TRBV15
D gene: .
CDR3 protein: CATSRGWGSSGNTIYF
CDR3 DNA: TGTGCCACCAGCAGAGGCTGGGGCAGCTCTGGAAACACCATATATTTT

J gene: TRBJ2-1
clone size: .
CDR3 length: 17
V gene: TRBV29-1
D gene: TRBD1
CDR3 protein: CSGTGTGKREWYNEQFF
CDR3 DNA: TGCAGCGGAACCGGGACAGGGAAGAGGGAGTGGTACAATGAGCAGTTCTTC

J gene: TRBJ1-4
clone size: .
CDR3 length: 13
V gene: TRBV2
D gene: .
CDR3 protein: CASSETGYEKLFF
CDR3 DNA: TGTGCCAGCAGCGAAACAGGGTATGAAAAACTGTTTTTT

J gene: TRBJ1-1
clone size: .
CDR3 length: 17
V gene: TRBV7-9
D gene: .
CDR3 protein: CASSLVRQGLMNTEAFF
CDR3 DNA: TGTGCCAGCAGCTTAGTCCGGCAGGGGCTGATGAACACTGAAGCTTTCTTT

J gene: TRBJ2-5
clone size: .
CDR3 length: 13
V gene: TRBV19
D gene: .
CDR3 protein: CASTTDGGQTQYF
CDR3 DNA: TGTGCCAGTACCACCGACGGAGGGCAGACCCAGTACTTC

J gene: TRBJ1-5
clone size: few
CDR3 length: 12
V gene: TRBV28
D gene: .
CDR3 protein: CASSFGIQPQHF
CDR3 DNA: TGTGCCAGCAGTTTCGGTATTCAGCCCCAGCATTTT

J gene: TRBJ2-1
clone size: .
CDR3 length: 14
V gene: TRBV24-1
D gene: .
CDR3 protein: CATSEYGSIHEQFF
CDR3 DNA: TGTGCCACCAGTGAGTACGGGAGTATCCATGAGCAGTTCTTC

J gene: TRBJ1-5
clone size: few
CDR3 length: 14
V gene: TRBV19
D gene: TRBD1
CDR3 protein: CASSETGGNQPQHF
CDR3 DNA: TGTGCCAGTAGCGAGACAGGGGGCAATCAGCCCCAGCATTTT

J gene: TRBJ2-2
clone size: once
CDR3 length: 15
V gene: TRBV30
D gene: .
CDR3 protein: CAWSVGLTNTGELFF
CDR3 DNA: TGTGCCTGGAGTGTGGGACTGACGAACACCGGGGAGCTGTTTTTT

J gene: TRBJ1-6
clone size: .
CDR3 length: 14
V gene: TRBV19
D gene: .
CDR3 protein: CASSIGTYNSPLHF
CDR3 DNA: TGTGCCAGTAGTATCGGGACCTATAATTCACCCCTCCACTTT

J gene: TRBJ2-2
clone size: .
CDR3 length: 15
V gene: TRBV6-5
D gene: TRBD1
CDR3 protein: CASSRPGQGAGELFF
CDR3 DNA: TGTGCCAGCAGTAGACCGGGACAGGGGGCCGGGGAGCTGTTTTTT

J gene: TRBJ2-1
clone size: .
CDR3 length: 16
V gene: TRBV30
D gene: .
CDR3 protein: CAWSASWTGIYNEQFF
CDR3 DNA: TGTGCCTGGAGTGCCTCGTGGACGGGGATTTACAATGAGCAGTTCTTC

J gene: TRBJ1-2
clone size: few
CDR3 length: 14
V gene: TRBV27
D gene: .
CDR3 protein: CASSFSQGFYGYTF
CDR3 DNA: TGTGCCAGCAGTTTCTCCCAGGGGTTCTATGGCTACACCTTC

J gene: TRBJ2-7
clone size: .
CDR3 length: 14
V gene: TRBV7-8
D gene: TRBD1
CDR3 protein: CASSNDRGRYEQYF
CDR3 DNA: TGTGCCAGCAGCAACGACAGGGGGCGATACGAGCAGTACTTC

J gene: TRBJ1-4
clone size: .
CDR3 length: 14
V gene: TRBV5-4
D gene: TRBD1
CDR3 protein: CASSWDRENEKLFF
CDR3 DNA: TGTGCCAGCAGCTGGGACAGAGAGAATGAAAAACTGTTTTTT

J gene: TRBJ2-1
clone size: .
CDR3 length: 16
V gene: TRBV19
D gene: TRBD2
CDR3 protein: CASSRVAGNIMNEQFF
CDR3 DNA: TGTGCCAGTAGTAGAGTAGCGGGAAATATTATGAATGAGCAGTTCTTC

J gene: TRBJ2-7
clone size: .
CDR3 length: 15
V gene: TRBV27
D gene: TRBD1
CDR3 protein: CASRIVGQVSYEQYF
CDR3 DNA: TGTGCCAGCAGAATTGTGGGACAGGTCTCCTACGAGCAGTACTTC

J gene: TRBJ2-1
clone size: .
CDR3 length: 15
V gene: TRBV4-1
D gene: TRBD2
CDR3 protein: CASSLTSGMADEQFF
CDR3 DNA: TGCGCCAGCAGCCTCACTAGCGGGATGGCGGATGAGCAGTTCTTC

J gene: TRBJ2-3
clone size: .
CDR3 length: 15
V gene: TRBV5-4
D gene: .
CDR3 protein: CASSSQMDYPRAQYF
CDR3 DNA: TGTGCCAGCAGCTCCCAAATGGACTACCCAAGGGCGCAGTATTTT